This T cell receptor beta chain is drawn from a study of long-term antiretroviral therapy in people with HIV. Assay version v3.0 of immunoSEQ was used, and it was run at survey level. TCRdb's table, derived via immunoSEQ multiplex PCR, lists solely in-frame clones and lacks some. The sample yields about 11,000 clones, around 83% seen once. CDR3 length: 15 residues. CDR1 SGHTA and CDR2 FQGNSA come from the germline V gene. The ends lost 2 bases at V and 3 bases at J; junction bases unmatched: 6. The material sequenced was unsorted PBMCs, taken 1.2 years after starting antiretroviral therapy. This TCR was sampled from a middle-aged man with HIV. The J gene is TRBJ1-1, the V gene TRBV7-2, with 7 bases matching TRBD1. The CDR3 is CASSLRTGEYTEAFF. As DNA, the CDR3 is TGTGCCAGCAGCTTACGTACAGGGGAGTACACTGAAGCTTTCTTT.